This T cell receptor beta chain was observed in a study of blood T cell repertoires in COVID-19. Study-wide background: Some COVID-19 samples were acute and others convalescent; all came from the United States, Italy and Spain.

Measured with immunoSEQ multiplex PCR; TCRdb has only the in-frame clones, and not every one. The data hold 90,000 or so clones, with approximately 89% observed a single time. The V gene lost 4 bases and the J gene lost 1 base, with 8 bases spanning the gap. This CDR3 contains 13 residues. Germline V CDR1 and CDR2: SGHNT, YYREEE (reference sequence). The sequenced sample was peripheral blood. The rearrangement links TRBV5-4 to TRBJ1-2; possible D gene TRBD1, 5 bases. The sequence was collected from a human donor in a cohort sampled during active COVID-19. The CDR3 is CASSRDSNYGYTF. The CDR3 DNA reads as TGTGCCAGCAGCCGCGACAGTAACTATGGCTACACCTTC.